This is a list of T cell receptor beta chains from one sample in a study of blood T cell repertoires in COVID-19. The protocol was immunoSEQ multiplex PCR, while the TCRdb copy is restricted to in-frame clones and leaves out a portion. The sample includes fewer than 150,000 clones, roughly 87% of them seen just once. The sample comprised peripheral blood. The receptor set was obtained from a human donor in a cohort sampled during active COVID-19. Both conserved end residues are part of each CDR3. A D gene is named only where the DNA matches it firmly. Only part of the rows carry a size: once, few, many, or a class if the clone is expanded.

J | D | size | V | CDR3 | DNA
TRBJ1-6 | . | . | TRBV5-6 | CASSSETGYLSPLHF | TGTGCCAGCAGCTCCGAGACCGGGTACCTTTCACCCCTCCACTTT
TRBJ1-5 | . | . | TRBV11-3 | CASSLVSQFSNQPQHF | TGTGCCAGCAGCTTAGTATCCCAGTTTAGCAATCAGCCCCAGCATTTT
TRBJ2-5 | TRBD1 | . | TRBV25-1 | CASMKGQGWEETQYF | TGTGCCAGCATGAAGGGACAGGGATGGGAAGAGACCCAGTACTTC
TRBJ1-1 | . | few | TRBV10-1 | CASSEGREATEAFF | TGCGCCAGCAGTGAGGGCAGGGAGGCCACTGAAGCTTTCTTT
TRBJ2-1 | TRBD2 | . | TRBV11-1 | CASSYPSGSSYNEQFF | TGTGCCAGCAGCTACCCTAGCGGGAGCTCCTACAATGAGCAGTTCTTC
TRBJ1-1 | . | . | TRBV2 | CASSGGSKGRHEAFF | TGTGCCAGCAGTGGGGGATCGAAGGGGCGGCATGAAGCTTTCTTT
TRBJ2-3 | TRBD1 | once | TRBV3-1/TRBV3-2 | CASSLKPGQGLTGTQYF | TGTGCCAGCAGCCTTAAACCGGGACAGGGTCTTACAGGTACGCAGTATTTT
TRBJ2-7 | . | . | TRBV5-1 | CASSRDTPYEQYF | TGCGCCAGCAGCCGGGACACACCCTACGAGCAGTACTTC
TRBJ1-5 | . | . | TRBV7-6 | CASSPRRQGGQPQHF | TGTGCCAGCAGCCCCCGAAGGCAGGGTGGTCAGCCCCAGCATTTT
TRBJ2-3 | TRBD1 | many | TRBV5-1 | CASSPGQGSTDTQYF | TGCGCCAGCAGCCCGGGACAGGGTAGCACAGATACGCAGTATTTT
TRBJ1-1 | TRBD1 | . | TRBV6-5 | CASTRDRVTEAFF | TGTGCCAGCACCCGTGACAGGGTCACTGAAGCTTTCTTT
TRBJ2-6 | . | . | TRBV5-1 | CASSLNGLRGSGANVLTF | TGCGCCAGCAGCTTAAACGGACTGAGAGGATCTGGGGCCAACGTCCTGACTTTC
TRBJ2-7 | TRBD1 | once | TRBV7-2 | CASSLGNRGYEQYF | TGTGCCAGCAGCTTAGGAAACAGGGGGTACGAGCAGTACTTC
TRBJ1-6 | . | . | TRBV5-1 | CASSLDLQTNSPLHF | TGCGCCAGCAGCTTGGATCTACAGACAAATTCACCCCTCCACTTT
TRBJ2-2 | TRBD1 | . | TRBV6-5 | CASRDRTNTGELFF | TGTGCCAGCAGGGACAGGACGAACACCGGGGAGCTGTTTTTT
TRBJ1-5 | TRBD1 | . | TRBV5-8 | CASSPRGQGANQPQHF | TGTGCCAGCAGCCCGCGGGGACAGGGGGCGAATCAGCCCCAGCATTTT
TRBJ2-5 | TRBD2 | once | TRBV30 | CACSGGGAQETQYF | TGTGCCTGTTCCGGCGGGGGGGCCCAAGAGACCCAGTACTTC
TRBJ2-7 | TRBD1 | . | TRBV7-9 | CASKGSDRGAEQYF | TGTGCCAGCAAAGGATCGGACAGGGGAGCCGAGCAGTACTTC
TRBJ1-1 | . | . | TRBV12-3/TRBV12-4 | CASSFSGNTEAFF | TGTGCCAGCAGTTTCTCGGGGAACACTGAAGCTTTCTTT
TRBJ1-1 | . | . | TRBV5-4 | CASSLRGGWNTEAFF | TGTGCCAGCAGCTTGCGCGGGGGCTGGAACACTGAAGCTTTCTTT
TRBJ1-2 | . | . | TRBV6-5 | CASRQAGGEAYTF | TGTGCCAGCAGGCAAGCAGGCGGGGAAGCCTACACCTTC
TRBJ1-2 | . | . | TRBV30 | CAWSFREAGYTF | TGTGCCTGGAGTTTCCGGGAAGCTGGCTACACCTTC
TRBJ2-3 | . | . | TRBV7-3 | CASRPLGGPEDTQYF | TGTGCCAGCAGACCCCTCGGGGGGCCTGAAGATACGCAGTATTTT
TRBJ1-3 | . | . | TRBV19 | CASSIGGNSGNTIYF | TGTGCCAGTAGTATAGGAGGGAACTCTGGAAACACCATATATTTT
TRBJ2-6 | TRBD1 | . | TRBV24-1 | CATSDVRQGAAGANVLTF | TGTGCCACCAGTGATGTAAGACAGGGGGCGGCTGGGGCCAACGTCCTGACTTTC
TRBJ2-5 | . | . | TRBV6-5 | CASSYAETNQETQYF | TGTGCCAGCAGTTACGCCGAGACAAACCAAGAGACCCAGTACTTC
TRBJ2-7 | TRBD1 | . | TRBV7-9 | CASSYGTGRYEQYF | TGTGCCAGCAGCTACGGGACAGGGAGATACGAGCAGTACTTC
TRBJ2-3 | TRBD1 | . | TRBV12-3/TRBV12-4 | CASQRQGTDTQYF | TGTGCCAGCCAAAGACAGGGTACAGATACGCAGTATTTT
TRBJ1-4 | TRBD1 | . | TRBV4-1 | CASSQVGRGNEKLFF | TGCGCCAGCAGCCAAGTGGGCAGGGGGAATGAAAAACTGTTTTTT
TRBJ2-7 | TRBD2 | . | TRBV5-1 | CASSLDLAGGYEQYF | TGCGCCAGCAGCTTGGATCTAGCGGGAGGCTACGAGCAGTACTTC
TRBJ1-5 | TRBD1 | . | TRBV6-2/TRBV6-3 | CASSFRQGSERNQPQHF | TGTGCCAGCAGTTTTCGACAGGGTAGCGAACGCAATCAGCCCCAGCATTTT
TRBJ1-2 | . | . | TRBV28 | CASSVTGSANYGYTF | TGTGCCAGCAGCGTTACAGGATCAGCTAACTATGGCTACACCTTC
TRBJ1-3 | . | . | TRBV5-4 | CASSSTQGISGNTIYF | TGTGCCAGCAGCTCTACACAGGGTATCTCTGGAAACACCATATATTTT
TRBJ2-1 | TRBD1 | . | TRBV9 | CASSPPVRTGTYNEQFF | TGTGCCAGCAGCCCTCCAGTCCGGACAGGGACCTACAATGAGCAGTTCTTC
TRBJ2-1 | TRBD2 | . | TRBV19 | CASTFQTASGSGNEQFF | TGTGCCAGTACCTTCCAGACCGCTAGCGGATCGGGCAATGAGCAGTTCTTC
TRBJ1-3 | . | . | TRBV5-1 | CASSSQESTGNTIYF | TGCGCCAGCAGCTCACAGGAATCCACTGGAAACACCATATATTTT
TRBJ1-1 | . | . | TRBV3-1/TRBV3-2 | CASSRKGRVDTEAFF | TGTGCCAGCAGCCGGAAGGGCAGGGTGGACACTGAAGCTTTCTTT
TRBJ1-1 | . | . | TRBV5-1 | CASSLDGWNTEAFF | TGCGCCAGCAGCTTGGACGGTTGGAACACTGAAGCTTTCTTT
TRBJ1-2 | . | . | TRBV27 | CASSLGSIYGYTF | TGTGCCAGCAGTTTAGGCTCAATCTATGGCTACACCTTC
TRBJ1-3 | TRBD1 | . | TRBV20-1 | CSASWAGGVGNTIYF | TGCAGTGCTAGTTGGGCAGGGGGCGTTGGAAACACCATATATTTT
TRBJ1-2 | TRBD1 | . | TRBV7-2 | CASSSTRTGSNYGYTF | TGTGCCAGCAGCTCTACTAGGACAGGGAGCAATTATGGCTACACCTTC
TRBJ1-6 | . | . | TRBV5-1 | CASSLVGGTNSPLHF | TGCGCCAGCAGCTTGGTCGGCGGGACGAATTCACCCCTCCACTTT
TRBJ2-7 | TRBD1 | . | TRBV2 | CASRDRTGQGEQYF | TGTGCCAGCAGGGATCGGACAGGGCAAGGAGAGCAGTACTTC
TRBJ2-7 | . | . | TRBV12-3/TRBV12-4 | CASSPAREQYF | TGTGCCAGCAGCCCCGCCAGGGAGCAGTACTTC
TRBJ1-1 | TRBD1 | . | TRBV2 | CASSLGQLNTEAFF | TGTGCCAGCAGCTTGGGACAGCTGAACACTGAAGCTTTCTTT
TRBJ2-1 | . | . | TRBV27 | CASSLLSTRKLNEQFF | TGTGCCAGCAGTTTGCTATCGACAAGGAAGCTCAATGAGCAGTTCTTC
TRBJ1-4 | . | . | TRBV7-6 | CASSLGVVGELFF | TGTGCCAGCAGCTTAGGGGTCGTGGGAGAACTGTTTTTT